This entry lists 7 T cell receptor beta chains sequenced from one sample in a study of T cells in Graves' hyperthyroidism and ophthalmopathy (dated by TCRdb to about 2019). The library was made by multiplex PCR. The sequencing machine was an Illumina HiSeq 2000. The TCR beta CDR3 regions were amplified from the RNA transcripts. A first-round RT-PCR of the TCR CDR3 used the HTBI primer set with the Qiagen OneStep RT-PCR kit. TCRdb ran its own pipeline on the public reads, namely fastp trimming at Q25 and MiXCR clone calling, and kept in-frame beta chains. When rows share a CDR3 protein, they turn into one entry using the most common DNA and genes. Here the sample has more than 350,000 distinct CDR3 sequences; around 15% occur a single time. Around 20% of the sample is held by the ten biggest clonotypes. Sequencing was performed on blood. Receptors were obtained from a woman aged 55-75 years with Graves' ophthalmopathy.

With regard to this clonotype: A clone one base away is much larger, so this may be a read error. V is TRBV7-9 and J is TRBJ2-7, with TRBD2 identical over 8 bases. With the DNA end fitting TRBJ2-1 better, the J assignment may be wrong. CDR1 is SEHNR, CDR2 FQNEAQ, per germline (reference sequence). The CDR3 sequence is 15 residues long. CDR3 region: CASSSHGGAGYEQFF. CDR3 in DNA: TGTGCCAGCAGCTCCCACGGGGGGGCGGGCTACGAGCAGTTCTTC.

CDR3 sequence reads: CASSQDFASTSGFTDTQYF. For the CDR3, the DNA is TGCGCCAGCAGCCAAGATTTCGCCTCGACTAGCGGGTTTACAGATACGCAGTATTTT. The chain is built from TRBV4-1 and TRBJ2-3; 10 nucleotides agree with TRBD2. This CDR3 spans 19 amino acids. In germline, CDR1 is MGHRA, CDR2 YSYEKL. The trim removed 0 bases at V and 3 bases at J, leaving 12 bases unmatched.

At least ten counts were recorded for this clonotype. This chain connects TRBV11-2 to TRBJ2-6; D is uncertain. There are 15 residues in the CDR3. Trimming took 1 base from V and 0 from J, leaving 4 bases between them. Germline assignment: CDR1 SGHAT and CDR2 FQNNGV. For the CDR3, the DNA is TGTGCCAGCAGCTTAGCCTACTCTGGGGCCAACGTCCTGACTTTC. It translates to CASSLAYSGANVLTF.

Turning to this clonotype: This may be a read error, as it is one base from a much larger clone. The conserved final phenylalanine or tryptophan is absent from the CDR3, which likely points to a read error. The chain recombines TRBV2 with TRBJ1-1, with D uncertain. Germline V lookup: CDR1 SNHLY, CDR2 FYNNEI. V lost 9 bases and J 1 base, leaving 9 bases between the germline ends. The CDR3 has 12 residues. CDR3 coding DNA: TGTGCCAGTGATGAGAGGAACACTGAAGCTTTCCTT. As protein: CASDERNTEAFL.

This chain uses TRBV28 with TRBJ2-1; D perhaps matches TRBD2 (6 bases). V was trimmed by 5 bases and J by 10 bases, leaving 24 bases between them. Germline CDR1 reads MDHEN; CDR2 reads SYDVKM. The CDR3 has 16 residues. Written as DNA, the CDR3 is TGTGCCAGCAGTCAGGGATCGGGACTCCTTATAAGGGAGCAGTTCTTC. It encodes CASSQGSGLLIREQFF.

This clonotype was seen a handful of times. This may stem from a read error, because a much larger clone lies one nucleotide away. V and J are TRBV2 and TRBJ2-7; D is unclear. Germline CDR1 reads SNHLY; CDR2 reads FYNNEI. CDR3 length: 12 residues. V was pared by 7 bases and J by 4 bases, with 11 bases between. In DNA form, the CDR3 reads TGTGCCAGCATTGCGCGAGGATACGAGCAGTACTTC. Protein sequence: CASIARGYEQYF.

This clonotype was observed many times. The rearrangement joins TRBV20-1 to TRBJ2-7; D may be TRBD1 or TRBD2 (5 bases each). The CDR3 is 12 residues long. V gave up 7 bases and J gave up 3 bases, with 13 bases separating them. The germline V gene has CDR1 DFQATT and CDR2 SNEGSKA (reference sequence). The CDR3 here is CSVKEGNYEQYF. CDR3 DNA sequence: TGCAGTGTCAAAGAGGGGAACTACGAGCAGTACTTC.